The rows below give T cell receptor beta chains drawn from one sample of a study of response to subunit inactivated influenza vaccine. TCRdb independently ran MiXCR on the RT-PCR reads; one entry per CDR3 protein. Among approximately 520,000 distinct CDR3 sequences listed, approximately 15% were seen once. The sample here was CD4+ T cells sorted from PBMCs, taken less than 25 months after vaccination. These receptor sequences come from a man aged 50 to 75 who received an inactivated influenza vaccine. Each CDR3 is given with its conserved first and last residue.

v_call: TRBV7-9
cdr3_length: 16
cdr3_aa: CAGSSPGLPSTDTQYF

v_call: TRBV5-1
cdr3_length: 15
cdr3_aa: CASSYPSGRSGELFF

v_call: TRBV6-2/TRBV6-3
cdr3_length: 18
cdr3_aa: CASSFPPQARRGSYEQYF

v_call: TRBV5-5
cdr3_length: 17
cdr3_aa: CASSYPTSGRPYNEQFF

v_call: TRBV7-6
cdr3_length: 16
cdr3_aa: CASSSGQTRGNTEAFF

v_call: TRBV29-1
cdr3_length: 13
cdr3_aa: CSVEGDGGYEQYF

v_call: TRBV7-9
cdr3_length: 14
cdr3_aa: CASSQPGPAYGYTF

v_call: TRBV6-6
cdr3_length: 10
cdr3_aa: CASSRGELFF

v_call: TRBV6-1
cdr3_length: 15
cdr3_aa: CASRRKEGYEETQYF

v_call: TRBV6-1
cdr3_length: 15
cdr3_aa: CASRPKRETTDTQYF

v_call: TRBV6-5
cdr3_length: 14
cdr3_aa: CASSYRDRAFEAFF

v_call: TRBV7-9
cdr3_length: 14
cdr3_aa: CASSLRQENTEAFF

v_call: TRBV6-2/TRBV6-3
cdr3_length: 12
cdr3_aa: CASSYGQETQYF

v_call: TRBV19
cdr3_length: 16
cdr3_aa: CASSIRQTSAQDTQYF

v_call: TRBV12-3/TRBV12-4
cdr3_length: 16
cdr3_aa: CASSPRQGRPNTEAFF

v_call: TRBV11-2
cdr3_length: 17
cdr3_aa: CASSLVWISGGAYEQFF

v_call: TRBV11-3
cdr3_length: 13
cdr3_aa: CASSLGPYNEQFF

v_call: TRBV4-3
cdr3_length: 17
cdr3_aa: CASSQAPYGTVNTEAFF

v_call: TRBV12-3/TRBV12-4
cdr3_length: 14
cdr3_aa: CASSFVGDPYEQYF

v_call: TRBV4-2
cdr3_length: 15
cdr3_aa: CASSTIQGAKNIQYF

v_call: TRBV4-2
cdr3_length: 16
cdr3_aa: CASSPHPETGTYEQYF

v_call: TRBV29-1
cdr3_length: 16
cdr3_aa: CSVEPGQGNKNYGYTF

v_call: TRBV20-1
cdr3_length: 17
cdr3_aa: CSASETLAGASTDTQYF

v_call: TRBV12-3/TRBV12-4
cdr3_length: 15
cdr3_aa: CASRAGGLNTGELFF

v_call: TRBV3-1
cdr3_length: 12
cdr3_aa: CASSQVQGEQYF

v_call: TRBV12-3/TRBV12-4
cdr3_length: 14
cdr3_aa: CASSLAASTGELFF

v_call: TRBV20-1
cdr3_length: 15
cdr3_aa: CSARDRRVGTGGYTF

v_call: TRBV12-3/TRBV12-4
cdr3_length: 18
cdr3_aa: CASSSGIGTVRSTDTQYF

v_call: TRBV20-1
cdr3_length: 12
cdr3_aa: CSAISGTDTQYF

v_call: TRBV20-1
cdr3_length: 12
cdr3_aa: CSAARTGAEQYF

v_call: TRBV5-1
cdr3_length: 18
cdr3_aa: CASSLEGLRRSSGNTIYF

v_call: TRBV20-1
cdr3_length: 17
cdr3_aa: CSARMGGRPPTGDTQYF

v_call: TRBV5-1
cdr3_length: 15
cdr3_aa: CASSLSGHPNTEAFF

v_call: TRBV2
cdr3_length: 14
cdr3_aa: CASKLWTGDYEQYF

v_call: TRBV7-9
cdr3_length: 13
cdr3_aa: CASSGGLNYEQFF

v_call: TRBV7-2
cdr3_length: 13
cdr3_aa: CASSLAPNYGYTF

v_call: TRBV4-3
cdr3_length: 16
cdr3_aa: CASSQEVGRWRDTQYF

v_call: TRBV20-1
cdr3_length: 14
cdr3_aa: CSATASWSNSPLHF

v_call: TRBV12-3/TRBV12-4
cdr3_length: 14
cdr3_aa: CASRGGGWADTQYF

v_call: TRBV10-2
cdr3_length: 14
cdr3_aa: CASSESGYNSPLHF

v_call: TRBV20-1
cdr3_length: 16
cdr3_aa: CSARDSSGYSYNEQFF

v_call: TRBV29-1
cdr3_length: 14
cdr3_aa: CSVRTGNSNQPQHF

v_call: TRBV6-5
cdr3_length: 14
cdr3_aa: CASSYNGDGETQYF

v_call: TRBV7-2
cdr3_length: 18
cdr3_aa: CASSLAHLRTSGYNEQFF

v_call: TRBV2
cdr3_length: 15
cdr3_aa: CASTPLAGTSHEQYF

v_call: TRBV4-1
cdr3_length: 16
cdr3_aa: CASSQEGEGSYNEQFF

v_call: TRBV30
cdr3_length: 15
cdr3_aa: CAWNRGSGSYNEQFF

v_call: TRBV7-2
cdr3_length: 17
cdr3_aa: CASSLFGLGPVSYEQYF

v_call: TRBV12-3/TRBV12-4
cdr3_length: 13
cdr3_aa: CASSSARGGEQYF

v_call: TRBV5-1
cdr3_length: 15
cdr3_aa: CASSLELAGYETQYF

v_call: TRBV13
cdr3_length: 11
cdr3_aa: CASSLGGEAFF